The 16 T cell receptor beta chains below come from one sample, sequenced in a study of blood T cells in healthy people across ages. Alongside a J-beta primer mix, a sample-barcoded 5' primer served in a second PCR lasting about 6 to 12 cycles. TCRdb ran MiXCR on the 5' RACE reads and lists one entry per CDR3 protein. The sample includes around 1.5 million distinct CDR3 sequences, around 35% of them seen just once. Sample: blood. The receptors stem from a woman under 40 in good health.

This clonotype came up many times. The chain recombines TRBV29-1 with TRBJ2-5, with D unclear. This CDR3 region has 13 residues. Trimming shortened V by 8 bases and J by 2 bases, and 15 bases separated the two germline ends. CDR1 is SQVTM and CDR2 is ANQGSEA in the germline V gene. CDR3 nucleotides: TGCAGCATCCCAAGTCGGCGACAAGAGACCCAGTACTTC. Protein sequence: CSIPSRRQETQYF.

The chain links TRBV27 to TRBJ2-4; 11 nucleotides align to TRBD1. The J call may be in error: the DNA end matches TRBJ2-7 better. Germline V gene sequence: CDR1 MNHEY, CDR2 SMNVEV (reference sequence). This CDR3 is built from 14 residues. This chain's CDR3 is CASSFGQGALEQYF. CDR3 DNA: TGTGCCAGCAGTTTCGGACAGGGGGCCCTCGAGCAGTACTTC.

This clonotype was detected a few times. This rearrangement joins TRBV7-3 to TRBJ2-3, with 11 bases fitting TRBD1. The germline CDR1 and CDR2 sequences are SGHTA and FQGTGA. Unmatched junction bases numbered 3, after V lost 2 bases and J lost 5 bases. The CDR3 is made up of 15 amino acids. DNA for the CDR3: TGTGCCAGCAGCTTAGCGGGACAGGGGGGAGATACGCAGTATTTT. It encodes CASSLAGQGGDTQYF.

The V gene is TRBV10-3, the J gene TRBJ2-7; 9 bases match TRBD1. V was pared by 5 bases and J by 1 base, with 3 bases of the junction left unmatched. The CDR3 is made up of 14 amino acids. CDR1 and CDR2 from the germline V gene are ENHRY and SYGVKD. CDR3 sequence reads: CAISWTGESYEQYF. DNA of the CDR3: TGTGCCATCAGTTGGACAGGGGAATCCTACGAGCAGTACTTC.

The V gene is TRBV12-3 or TRBV12-4, the J gene TRBJ2-7; 8 bases line up with TRBD1. This CDR3 is built from 18 residues. Losses at the gene ends were 4 bases for V and 5 bases for J; bases not matched to a gene: 19. CDR3 DNA sequence: TGTGCCAGCAGTTCTCCACAGGGGGACCGACAGGTGACTCACGAGCAGTACTTC. Translating gives CASSSPQGDRQVTHEQYF.

This clonotype has only a few counts. The chain is built from TRBV10-3 and TRBJ2-4; 7 nucleotides align to TRBD1. CDR3 length: 14 residues. The trim removed 5 bases at V and 13 bases at J, leaving 14 bases unmatched. The germline V gene has CDR1 ENHRY and CDR2 SYGVKD. CDR3 in amino acids: CAISQGQTEREQYF. CDR3 bases: TGTGCCATCAGTCAGGGACAGACGGAGAGGGAGCAGTACTTC.

V gene TRBV7-2 combines with J gene TRBJ1-1; D is undetermined. CDR1 is SGHTA, CDR2 FQGNSA, per germline. The CDR3 spans 18 residues. With 1 base removed from V and 1 base from J, the gap between germline ends came to 19 bases. The CDR3 DNA follows: TGTGCCAGCAGCTTAGAAAAGGTTCGGGCAGTCTGGAACACTGAAGCTTTCTTT. Residues: CASSLEKVRAVWNTEAFF.

Comments on this clonotype: At one end, the junction sequence differs from germline, possibly due to a read error. The rearrangement joins TRBV20-1 to TRBJ1-4, with D uncertain. Per germline, CDR1 DFQATT and CDR2 SNEGSKA (reference sequence). This CDR3 has 15 amino acids. CDR3 DNA sequence: TGCAGTGCTAGTCGGCAGGAACCCTGGGGTGAAAAACGGTTTTTT. Encoded protein: CSASRQEPWGEKRFF.

Worth noting for this clonotype: Since a much larger clone is just one base distant, this may be a read error. CDR3: CATTNSGTAVVGEQFF. CDR3 sequence (DNA): TGTGCCACCACCAATTCCGGGACCGCTGTGGTAGGTGAGCAGTTCTTC. The chain has TRBV24-1 and TRBJ2-1; D may be TRBD1 or TRBD2 (5 bases each). Germline V lookup: CDR1 KGHDR, CDR2 SFDVKD. There are 16 residues in the CDR3. Trimming removed 8 bases from V and 9 bases from J, with 25 bases in between.

The chain couples TRBV6-5 to TRBJ2-7; 8 bases fit TRBD2. Germline-derived CDR1 and CDR2 are MNHEY and SVGAGI. This CDR3 is 15 amino acids long. V lost 6 bases to trimming and J lost 3 bases; unmatched junction nucleotides: 10. The CDR3, as DNA: TGTGCCAGCAGGAGACAATTAGCGGGGCTCTACGAGCAGTACTTC. Its protein is CASRRQLAGLYEQYF.

This clonotype was seen a few times. The chain recombines TRBV7-2 with TRBJ2-7; 11 nucleotides line up with TRBD2. CDR1 is SGHTA and CDR2 is FQGNSA in the germline V gene. J lost 5 bases, V lost 7 bases, and 13 bases had no gene match. The CDR3 totals 16 residues. The CDR3, as DNA: TGTGCCAGCAACCGTCGGGCGGGACTAGCGGCTGACGAGCAGTACTTC. Translated: CASNRRAGLAADEQYF.

The chain employs TRBV4-1 and TRBJ2-7, with D unclear. The germline V and J ends were trimmed by 1 base and 3 bases, with 16 bases remaining between them. This CDR3 has 16 residues. Germline V gene lookup returns CDR1 MGHRA and CDR2 YSYEKL. In DNA, the CDR3 is TGCGCCAGCAGCCAAGGTCTCGGCAGAGGCGGCTACGAGCAGTACTTC. The encoded protein is CASSQGLGRGGYEQYF.

This clonotype has at least ten counts. The chain is built from TRBV7-3 and TRBJ2-1, with D possibly TRBD1 on 6 matching bases. V was shortened by 5 bases and J by 4 bases, with 12 bases between the two germline ends. Per germline, CDR1 SGHTA and CDR2 FQGTGA. The CDR3 length is 14 residues. The CDR3 coding sequence is TGTGCCAGCAGCACTGGACAGAAGTACAATGAGCAGTTCTTC. This gives the protein CASSTGQKYNEQFF.

The genes are TRBV9 and TRBJ2-1; D is tentatively TRBD1 or TRBD2 (5 bases each). V was pared by 4 bases and J by 0 bases, with 20 bases between. The CDR3 is made up of 18 amino acids. Per the germline V gene, CDR1 is SGDLS and CDR2 is YYNGEE. The CDR3 loop reads CASSKPGTPKVSYNEQFF. The CDR3 bases are TGTGCCAGCAGCAAACCCGGGACCCCAAAGGTCTCCTACAATGAGCAGTTCTTC.

A few counts support this clonotype. V gene TRBV6-5 combines with J gene TRBJ2-1, with 8 bases lining up with TRBD2. This CDR3 contains 15 residues. CDR1 and CDR2 from the germline V gene are MNHEY and SVGAGI. V gave up 2 bases and J gave up 2 bases; unmatched junction bases: 2. In nucleotides, the CDR3 is TGTGCCAGCAGTTACGGAGCGGGAGCCTACAATGAGCAGTTCTTC. Encoded protein: CASSYGAGAYNEQFF.

The table lists this clonotype with a few counts. V gene TRBV19 combines with J gene TRBJ2-3; 8 bases map to TRBD2. V lost 3 bases and J lost 6; bases outside the gene matches: 11. CDR3 size: 16 residues. Germline CDR1 is LNHDA and CDR2 is SQIVND (reference sequence). CDR3 sequence reads: CASSMRGAGARDTQYF. The CDR3 bases are TGTGCCAGTAGTATGAGAGGAGCGGGAGCGCGGGATACGCAGTATTTT.